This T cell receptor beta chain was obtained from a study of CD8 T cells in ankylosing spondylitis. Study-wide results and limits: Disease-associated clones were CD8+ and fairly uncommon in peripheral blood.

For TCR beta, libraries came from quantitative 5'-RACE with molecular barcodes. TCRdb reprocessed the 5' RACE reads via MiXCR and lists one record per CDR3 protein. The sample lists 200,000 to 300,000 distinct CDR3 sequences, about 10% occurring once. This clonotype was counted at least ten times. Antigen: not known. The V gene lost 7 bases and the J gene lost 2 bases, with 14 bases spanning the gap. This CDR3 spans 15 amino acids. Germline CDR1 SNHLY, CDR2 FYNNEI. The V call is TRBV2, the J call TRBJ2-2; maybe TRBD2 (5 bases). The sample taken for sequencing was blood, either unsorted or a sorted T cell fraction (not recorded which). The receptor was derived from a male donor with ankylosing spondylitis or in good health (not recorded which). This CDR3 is CASKLQRPNTGELFF. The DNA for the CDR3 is TGTGCCAGCAAACTGCAGCGGCCTAACACCGGGGAGCTGTTTTTT.